This T cell receptor (beta chain) was recorded in a study of metastatic and nonmetastatic thyroid tumors. Turning to the study itself: The study looked at repertoires side by side in blood and in tumor or nodule tissue from malignant and benign thyroid patients. General study results and limits: Benign nodules reportedly had significantly lower TCR beta diversity than malignant thyroid tumors in blood and tumor.

By share, this clone counts as medium-sized. The antigen is undetermined. Original processing methods: A classifier for distant metastasis in papillary thyroid cancer was constructed using CDR3 differences observed across clinicopathological groups. TCRdb reanalyzed the PCR reads with MiXCR. TCRdb's processing, not the authors', yielded these V and J calls. Altogether approximately 40,000 clones are present, 25% to 35% being singletons, with the ten largest covering over 8%. None of the patients had undergone any treatment ahead of thyroid surgery. The CDR3 loop spans 11 amino acids. The V and J ends lost 7 bases and 4 bases respectively, with 8 bases between them. Per the germline V gene, CDR1 is MNHNS and CDR2 is SASEGT.

The genes are TRBV6-1 and TRBJ2-7; no reliable D call. Sequencing was performed on blood. This sequence was found in a male donor with papillary thyroid cancer or a benign thyroid nodule (not recorded which). Some clones in this sample may be carry-over from other donors' samples. Written as DNA, the CDR3 is TGTGCCAGCACCAACCTTTACGAGCAGTACTTC. Its translation: CASTNLYEQYF.